This TCR beta chain came from a study of T cell repertoires in cytomegalovirus infection (dated by TCRdb to the late 2010s). Background on the whole study: Because public TCR beta signatures pointed to carriage of CMV infection together with the matching HLA type, the HLA type of each donor mattered for the analysis.

Sequences SGHTA (CDR1) and FQGNSA (CDR2) are obtained from the germline V gene. The CDR3 holds 15 amino acids from the cysteine to the phenylalanine. Only CDR3 DNA is held: 45 bases, read in frame from base 1. The study at large found these results: In both this cohort and an independent cohort of approximately 350 donors, the cumulative frequency of public TCR beta family members distinguished carriers of CMV infection plus the relevant HLA type. The ex vivo response was dominated by HLA-C-restricted CMV-specific TCR beta clonotypes, which also provided the single most frequent clonotype in two of eight donors.

Sequencing was carried out with an Illumina HiSeq 1500. TCRdb trimmed the raw reads at Q25, called clones with MiXCR and kept productive beta chains. Every distinct CDR3 protein forms one entry, paired with its most common genes and DNA. The sample yields approximately 750,000 distinct CDR3 sequences; roughly a third were counted once. In total, the top ten clones hold about 2.8% of the sample. Comments on this clonotype: Which antigen it targets is not known. This may stem from a read error, because a much larger clone lies one nucleotide away.

The source of this sequence is a human donor in good health (CMV status not recorded). Some clones in this sample may be carry-over from other donors' samples. The sample was PBMCs. The chain joins TRBV7-2 to TRBJ1-5; TRBD1 is perhaps the D gene, given 5 matching bases. The CDR3 loop reads CVSTLAFGANQPQHF. The nucleotide sequence is given as TGTGTCAGCACCTTAGCATTTGGGGCTAATCAGCCCCAGCATTTT.